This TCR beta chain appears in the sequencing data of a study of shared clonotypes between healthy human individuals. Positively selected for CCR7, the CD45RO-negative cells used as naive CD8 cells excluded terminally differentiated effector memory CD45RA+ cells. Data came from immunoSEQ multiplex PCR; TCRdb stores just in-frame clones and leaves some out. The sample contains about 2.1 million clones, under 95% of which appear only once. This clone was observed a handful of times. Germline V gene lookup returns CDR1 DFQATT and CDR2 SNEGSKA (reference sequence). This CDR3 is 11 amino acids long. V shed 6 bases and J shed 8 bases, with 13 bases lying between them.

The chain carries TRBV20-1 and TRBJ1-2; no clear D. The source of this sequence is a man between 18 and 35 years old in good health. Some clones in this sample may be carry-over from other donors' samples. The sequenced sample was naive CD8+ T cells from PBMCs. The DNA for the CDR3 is TGCAGTGCCCTGGCAGAGGACGGCTACACCTTC. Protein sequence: CSALAEDGYTF.